Shown below are 9 T cell receptor beta chains from a single sample sequenced in a study of blood T cell repertoires in COVID-19. The repertoire was sequenced with immunoSEQ multiplex PCR; TCRdb's copy has only in-frame clones and lacks some. Of roughly 260,000 clones detected, 75% to 95% appear once; the ten largest clones hold 2.5% to 3%. Source material: peripheral blood. The receptors were gathered from a person in their late teens or twenties with COVID-19, enrolled during active disease.

The genes are TRBV13 and TRBJ2-3; possibly TRBD2 for D (5 bases). This CDR3 is 13 amino acids long. Trimming took 5 bases from V and 9 from J, leaving 15 bases between them. Germline V gene data show CDR1 as PRHDT and CDR2 as FYEKMQ (reference sequence). In nucleotides, the CDR3 is TGTGCCAGCAGCCCCCTTTCGGAGGCGACGCAGTATTTT. This gives the protein CASSPLSEATQYF.

The chain combines TRBV4-2 with TRBJ2-7; D is ambiguous. V lost 3 bases and J lost 1, with 4 bases in between. Germline V gene data show CDR1 as LGHNA and CDR2 as YNFKEQ. CDR3 length equals 12 residues. This CDR3 is CASSQYSYEQYF. In nucleotides, the CDR3 is TGTGCCAGCAGCCAGTATTCCTACGAGCAGTACTTC.

CDR3 nucleotides: TGTGCCACCAGCAGAGGGAGGGGAGCGAACACCGGGGAGCTGTTTTTT. It yields the protein CATSRGRGANTGELFF. The V and J genes are TRBV15 and TRBJ2-2, with D perhaps TRBD2 (6 bases). The germline gives CDR1 LNHNV, CDR2 YYDKDF (reference sequence). The CDR3 has 16 residues. V was shortened by 1 base and J by 0 bases, with 9 bases between the two germline ends.

The V and J genes are TRBV24-1 and TRBJ2-2; 12 bases map to TRBD2. From germline, CDR1 is KGHDR and CDR2 SFDVKD. After removal of 3 bases from V and 0 bases from J, the junction contained 7 bases not matched to a gene. There are 19 residues in the CDR3. CDR3 protein: CATSDPRTSGTANTGELFF. The CDR3 nucleotides are TGTGCCACCAGTGATCCACGGACTAGCGGGACCGCGAACACCGGGGAGCTGTTTTTT.

The CDR3, as DNA: TGTGCCAGCAGCTTAGGAGGAGGAAATCAGCCCCAGCATTTT. Translated: CASSLGGGNQPQHF. The chain has TRBV7-2 and TRBJ1-5; D uncertain. CDR3 size: 14 residues. V lost 1 base to trimming and J lost 4 bases, with 8 bases between them. The germline CDR1 and CDR2 sequences are SGHTA and FQGNSA.

This chain links TRBV4-1 with TRBJ2-3, with D possibly being TRBD1 (6 bases). CDR1 and CDR2 (germline): MGHRA, YSYEKL. The CDR3 is made up of 15 amino acids. Trimming removed 5 bases at V and 4 bases at J, with 16 bases between. For the CDR3, the DNA is TGCGCCAGCAGCGTAAGGGGGAATGCAGCAGATACGCAGTATTTT. It encodes CASSVRGNAADTQYF.

The rearrangement uses TRBV6-5 and TRBJ1-1; D possibly corresponds to TRBD1 (6 bases). The CDR3 extends over 16 amino acids. Germline loops: CDR1 MNHEY, CDR2 SVGAGI. The ends were cut back, 0 bases at V and 5 bases at J, with 16 bases in the middle. Written as DNA, the CDR3 is TGTGCCAGCAGTTACTCGTGGTCAGGGGAAAGGACTGAAGCTTTCTTT. Translating it yields CASSYSWSGERTEAFF.

V is TRBV21-1 and J is TRBJ2-5; the DNA was not used to check the table's D call, TRBD1. TRBV21-1 is labeled a pseudogene. The CDR3 runs 13 residues. As DNA, the CDR3 is TGTGCCAGCAGCAAACAGTACCAAGAGACCCAGTACTTC. It translates to CASSKQYQETQYF.

This chain joins TRBV5-6 and TRBJ2-2; TRBD2 matches 7 bases. Germline V gene data show CDR1 as SGHDT and CDR2 as YYEEEE. The CDR3 covers 15 residues. Trimming took 1 base from V and 5 from J; bases not matched to a gene: 5. The CDR3 loop is CASSLLPSGTGELFF. CDR3 bases: TGTGCCAGCAGCTTGTTACCTAGCGGAACCGGGGAGCTGTTTTTT.